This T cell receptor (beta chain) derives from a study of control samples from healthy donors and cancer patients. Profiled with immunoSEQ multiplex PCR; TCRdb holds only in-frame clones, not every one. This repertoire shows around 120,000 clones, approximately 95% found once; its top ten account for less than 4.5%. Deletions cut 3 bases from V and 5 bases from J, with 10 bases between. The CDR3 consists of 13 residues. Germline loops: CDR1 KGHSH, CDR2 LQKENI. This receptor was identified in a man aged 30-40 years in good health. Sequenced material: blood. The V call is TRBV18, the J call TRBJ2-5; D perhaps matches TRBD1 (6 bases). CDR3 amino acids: CASSPNREETQYF. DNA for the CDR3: TGTGCCAGCTCACCGAACAGGGAGGAGACCCAGTACTTC.